The 28 T cell receptor beta chains below come from one sample, sequenced in a study of blood T cell repertoires in COVID-19. Repertoires were generated with immunoSEQ multiplex PCR, while TCRdb's copy carries only in-frame clones and drops some. The sample carries 150,000 to 200,000 clones, around nine tenths recorded once. Sequenced sample: peripheral blood. The receptor source for this set is a man aged 65-85 years with active or convalescent COVID-19.

This sequence joins TRBV5-1 and TRBJ2-5; 7 bases align to TRBD2. There are 15 residues in the CDR3. V dropped 4 bases and J dropped 2; count of bases not matched to a gene: 8. The germline CDR1 and CDR2 sequences are SGHRS and YFSETQ. The CDR3 nucleotides read TGCGCCAGCAGCACGACCCCGGGGGGACAAGAGACCCAGTACTTC. Protein product: CASSTTPGGQETQYF. Based on the CDR3 plus reference TRBV5-1 and TRBJ2-5, the full variable domain is KAGVTQTPRYLIKTRGQQVTLSCSPISGHRSVSWYQQTPGQGLQFLFEYFSETQRNKGNFPGRFSGRQFSNSRSEMNVSTLELGDSALYLCASSTTPGGQETQYFGPGTRLLVL.

The CDR3 nucleotides read TGTGCCAGCAGTCCGCGGGACAGGGGTAGACGGCTAACCTTAACCCCTGGAGAAAAACTGTTTTTT. Encoded protein: CASSPRDRGRRLTLTPGEKLFF. The J gene is TRBJ1-4, the V gene TRBV28; 10 bases are a match to TRBD1. The CDR3 has 22 amino acids. CDR1 is MDHEN and CDR2 is SYDVKM in the germline V gene. V was clipped by 5 bases and J by 8 bases; unmatched bases: 29.

This clone was detected only once. V is TRBV6-8 and J is TRBJ2-7, with TRBD2 matching over 9 bases. V was pared by 10 bases and J by 1 base, with 14 bases of the junction left unmatched. CDR1 is MNHGY, CDR2 SAAAGT, per germline. The CDR3 has 16 amino acids. The CDR3 sequence: CATTLGGTSISYEQYF. In nucleotides, the CDR3 is TGTGCCACCACGCTTGGGGGGACTAGCATTTCCTACGAGCAGTACTTC.

This chain uses TRBV28 with TRBJ2-7, with D uncertain. This CDR3 has 13 amino acids. The V end was cut by 3 bases, the J end by 2 bases, with 8 bases between. CDR1 and CDR2 from the germline V gene are MDHEN and SYDVKM. CDR3 protein: CASSFPSAYEQYF. CDR3 sequence (DNA): TGTGCCAGCAGTTTTCCCAGCGCCTACGAGCAGTACTTC.

The genes are TRBV28 and TRBJ2-7; a weak D match, TRBD1 (5 bases). Germline V gene data show CDR1 as MDHEN and CDR2 as SYDVKM. This CDR3 spans 15 amino acids. The V gene lost 3 bases and the J gene lost 5 bases, with 17 bases spanning the gap. CDR3 amino acids: CASSFVGGRRDEQYF. The CDR3 DNA follows: TGTGCCAGCAGTTTTGTGGGCGGCCGCAGGGACGAGCAGTACTTC.

V gene TRBV18 combines with J gene TRBJ2-5; 10 bases agree with TRBD1. The CDR3 is 14 residues long. Losses at the gene ends were 6 bases for V and 5 bases for J; bases not matched to a gene: 6. CDR1 and CDR2 (germline): KGHSH, LQKENI. The CDR3 nucleotides are TGTGCCAGCTCCGGGACAGGGGCTTTGGAGACCCAGTACTTC. Protein: CASSGTGALETQYF.

The rearrangement joins TRBV24-1 to TRBJ2-1, with a possible D match to TRBD1 (7 bases). The CDR3 consists of 16 residues. Trimming removed 4 bases from V and 4 bases from J, with 16 bases in between. CDR1 is KGHDR and CDR2 is SFDVKD in the germline V gene. In DNA form, the CDR3 reads TGTGCCACCAGTGACCGACAGGGTGCGGGGTACAATGAGCAGTTCTTC. It encodes CATSDRQGAGYNEQFF.

CDR3 sequence: CASSPLSLGAGELFF. The CDR3 DNA sequence: TGTGCCAGCTCACCACTTTCTTTAGGGGCCGGGGAGCTGTTTTTT. The rearrangement uses TRBV18 and TRBJ2-2; D perhaps matches TRBD1 (5 bases). Germline V gives CDR1 KGHSH, CDR2 LQKENI. V was shortened by 1 base and J by 6 bases, with 12 bases between the two germline ends. The CDR3 is 15 amino acids.

The rearrangement joins TRBV6-2 or TRBV6-3 to TRBJ1-5; a weak D match, TRBD1 (5 bases). Germline values: CDR1 MNHEY, CDR2 SVGEGT. V gave up 0 bases and J gave up 7 bases, with 10 bases separating them. The CDR3 contains 14 residues. The CDR3 sequence is CASSYSGGFQPQHF. DNA for the CDR3: TGTGCCAGCAGTTACTCCGGGGGATTCCAGCCCCAGCATTTT.

The J gene is TRBJ2-5, the V gene TRBV10-3; 7 positions agree with TRBD2. The V gene's germline CDR1 is ENHRY and CDR2 SYGVKD. Losses at the gene ends were 3 bases for V and 6 bases for J; bases not matched to a gene: 10. The CDR3 runs 15 residues. CDR3 DNA: TGTGCCATCAGTGAAGCGGGACCTACGCGGAAGACCCAGTACTTC. It translates to CAISEAGPTRKTQYF.

The chain employs TRBV28 and TRBJ2-7, with 13 bases fitting TRBD2. Trimming took 10 bases from V and 3 from J; bases not matched to a gene: 12. The CDR3 has 16 residues. CDR1 MDHEN and CDR2 SYDVKM come from the germline V gene. The CDR3 coding sequence is TGTGCCATCTCAACGGGACTAGCGGGAAGGTTCTACGAGCAGTACTTC. Encoded protein: CAISTGLAGRFYEQYF.

The chain has TRBV6-5 and TRBJ1-2, with D unclear. V shed 10 bases and J shed 2 bases, with 14 bases lying between them. CDR1 and CDR2 (germline): MNHEY, SVGAGI. This CDR3 contains 13 residues. CDR3 nucleotide sequence: TGTGCCACTCGGGAGAGTTCCAACTATGGCTACACCTTC. This encodes CATRESSNYGYTF.

The chain couples TRBV4-1 to TRBJ2-1, with 10 bases identical to TRBD2. CDR1 is MGHRA, CDR2 YSYEKL, per germline. The V segment lost 7 bases and the J segment 6 bases; nucleotides outside the gene matches: 6. The CDR3 runs 14 residues. The CDR3 reads CASMVAGGVNEQFF. CDR3 coding DNA: TGCGCCAGCATGGTAGCGGGGGGCGTCAATGAGCAGTTCTTC.

The chain combines TRBV27 with TRBJ2-7; 9 nucleotides align to TRBD1. The germline V gene has CDR1 MNHEY and CDR2 SMNVEV (reference sequence). The CDR3 has 14 residues. Trimming cost V 3 bases and J 2 bases; bases outside gene matches: 2. The CDR3 nucleotides read TGTGCCAGCAGTTTTGGGACAGGGACCTACGAGCAGTACTTC. This gives the protein CASSFGTGTYEQYF.

This sequence joins TRBV18 and TRBJ1-1, with a weak D call TRBD1 (5 bases). Germline V gene sequence: CDR1 KGHSH, CDR2 LQKENI. Trimming took 5 bases from V and 5 from J, leaving 15 bases between them. The CDR3 loop spans 14 amino acids. The CDR3 loop reads CASSGGTGLTEAFF. CDR3 coding DNA: TGTGCCAGCTCAGGGGGGACCGGCTTGACTGAAGCTTTCTTT.

The chain joins TRBV12-5 to TRBJ2-3, with D perhaps TRBD1 (6 bases). The germline gives CDR1 LGHNT, CDR2 FRNRAP. The CDR3 spans 14 residues. Deletions cut 7 bases from V and 0 bases from J, with 11 bases between. The chain's CDR3 is CASARGQSTDTQYF. The CDR3 region has the DNA TGTGCTAGTGCCAGGGGACAAAGCACAGATACGCAGTATTTT.

This chain links TRBV5-4 with TRBJ1-6; weak D call: TRBD1 (5 bases). This CDR3 has 16 amino acids. Trimming removed 3 bases at V and 14 bases at J, with 24 bases between. CDR1 is SGHNT, CDR2 YYREEE, per germline (reference sequence). The CDR3 here is CASSSKTSQTVGALHF. CDR3 DNA: TGTGCCAGCAGCTCTAAAACCTCCCAGACAGTTGGGGCCCTCCACTTT.

The V and J genes are TRBV6-6 and TRBJ2-5; D not certain. This CDR3 spans 12 amino acids. Germline CDR1 and CDR2: MNHNY and SVGAGI (reference sequence). Trimming pared 6 bases from V and 3 bases from J, leaving 8 bases between. In DNA form, the CDR3 reads TGTGCCAGCAGCATTACGGAAGAGACCCAGTACTTC. Amino acids: CASSITEETQYF.

The rearrangement joins TRBV24-1 to TRBJ2-7; 7 positions agree with TRBD1. Germline CDR1 is KGHDR and CDR2 is SFDVKD. Trimming took 7 bases from V and 6 from J; bases not matched to a gene: 11. The CDR3 is 14 residues long. CDR3 protein: CATSNHGTVCEQYF. The CDR3 DNA is TGTGCCACCAGCAACCACGGGACAGTCTGCGAGCAGTACTTC.

This clone was found once. The gene calls are TRBV7-2 and TRBJ2-7; D is uncertain. CDR3 length equals 16 residues. CDR1 SGHTA and CDR2 FQGNSA come from the germline V gene. The ends were cut back, 1 base at V and 0 bases at J, with 13 bases in the middle. The CDR3 nucleotides read TGTGCCAGCAGCTTAGATTGGCAGAGGAGCTCCTACGAGCAGTACTTC. It is translated as CASSLDWQRSSYEQYF.

The V call is TRBV27, the J call TRBJ2-7; D is perhaps TRBD2 (7 bases). Germline CDR1 is MNHEY and CDR2 is SMNVEV (reference sequence). V was clipped by 2 bases and J by 7 bases, with 12 bases between them. CDR3 length equals 13 residues. The CDR3 nucleotides read TGTGCCAGCAGTTTAGGGGGGGCGCGGGAGCAGTACTTC. It is translated as CASSLGGAREQYF.

V gene TRBV11-2 combines with J gene TRBJ2-2, with TRBD1 matching 7 bases. Unmatched junction bases numbered 6, after V lost 5 bases and J lost 3 bases. This CDR3 is 15 amino acids long. Germline assignment: CDR1 SGHAT and CDR2 FQNNGV. The CDR3 sequence is CASSLLRGHTGELFF. The CDR3 region has the DNA TGTGCCAGCAGCCTACTAAGGGGGCACACCGGGGAGCTGTTTTTT.

A single count supports this clone. The V call is TRBV12-3 or TRBV12-4, the J call TRBJ2-2; D is undetermined. The V gene lost 4 bases and the J gene lost 5 bases, with 8 bases spanning the gap. The CDR3 totals 13 residues. The DNA of the CDR3 is TGTGCCAGCAGTTCAACTCCGACCGGGGAGCTGTTTTTT. This gives the protein CASSSTPTGELFF.

The genes are TRBV15 and TRBJ2-3, with 7 bases fitting TRBD2. Germline CDR1 reads LNHNV; CDR2 reads YYDKDF (reference sequence). The CDR3 totals 18 residues. J lost 0 bases, V lost 0 bases, and 9 bases had no gene match. The CDR3 is CATSRDFVPGGSTDTQYF. CDR3 DNA: TGTGCCACCAGCAGAGATTTCGTCCCGGGGGGTAGCACAGATACGCAGTATTTT.

The CDR3 sequence is CSALLEEQFF. CDR3 DNA: TGCAGTGCCTTACTAGAAGAGCAGTTCTTC. This chain links TRBV20-1 with TRBJ2-1; D possibly corresponds to TRBD2 (5 bases). CDR3 length: 10 amino acids. Germline assignment: CDR1 DFQATT and CDR2 SNEGSKA (reference sequence). V was shortened by 6 bases and J by 10 bases, with 10 bases between the two germline ends.

The chain joins TRBV12-3 or TRBV12-4 to TRBJ2-1; D might be TRBD1 (5 bases). Trimming took 7 bases from V and 5 from J, leaving 9 bases between them. There are 12 residues in the CDR3. In nucleotides, the CDR3 is TGTGCCAGCACCGAAGGGGACAATGAGCAGTTCTTC. Protein: CASTEGDNEQFF.

The chain employs TRBV5-5 and TRBJ2-1, with 7 bases that match TRBD1. CDR3 length equals 15 residues. Germline V gives CDR1 SGHKS, CDR2 YYEKEE (reference sequence). V was clipped by 6 bases and J by 4 bases; unmatched bases: 10. The CDR3 is CASNQRDSLYNEQFF. CDR3 DNA: TGTGCCAGCAACCAGAGGGACAGCCTATACAATGAGCAGTTCTTC. Supplemented by reference TRBV5-5 and TRBJ2-1, the full variable domain reads DAGVTQSPTHLIKTRGQQVTLRCSPISGHKSVSWYQQVLGQGPQFIFQYYEKEERGRGNFPDRFSARQFPNYSSELNVNALLLGDSALYLCASNQRDSLYNEQFFGPGTRLTVL.

V usage is TRBV7-8 and J usage is TRBJ2-5; TRBD2 aligns across 16 bases. The CDR3 contains 18 residues. Germline values: CDR1 SGHVS, CDR2 FQNEAQ. V lost 5 bases to trimming and J lost 5 bases; unmatched junction nucleotides: 11. The CDR3 protein is CASSRTGTSGRAGETQYF. The DNA for the CDR3 is TGTGCCAGCAGCAGAACCGGGACTAGCGGGAGGGCCGGGGAGACCCAGTACTTC.